The 17 T cell receptor beta chains below come from one sample, sequenced in a study of technical replicates of blood from a handful of donors. Produced via immunoSEQ multiplex PCR; TCRdb's table is partial and in-frame only. The profile covers approximately 74,000 clones, with roughly 88% appearing a single time and 4% to 5% taken by the ten largest. Sequencing used PBMCs. These receptors originate from a human donor in good health. Some clones in this sample may be carry-over from other donors' samples.

This CDR3 reads CASSRAGISGNTIYF. Written as DNA, the CDR3 is TGTGCCAGCAGCCGTGCGGGGATCTCTGGAAACACCATATATTTT. The rearrangement links TRBV14 to TRBJ1-3; no definite D call. CDR1 is SGHDN and CDR2 is FVKESK in the germline V gene. Trimming stripped 4 bases from V and 0 bases from J, with 10 bases between. The CDR3 has 15 residues.

The V gene is TRBV10-3, the J gene TRBJ2-7, with D possibly being TRBD1 (5 bases). V was pared by 3 bases and J by 2 bases, with 17 bases between. Germline V gene lookup returns CDR1 ENHRY and CDR2 SYGVKD. This CDR3 spans 16 amino acids. The CDR3 here is CAISDGFGAGPYEQYF. In DNA form, the CDR3 reads TGTGCCATCAGTGATGGTTTTGGGGCAGGGCCCTACGAGCAGTACTTC.

This clone was found once. The chain employs TRBV5-4 and TRBJ2-1; 7 bases match TRBD1. The CDR3 contains 14 residues. CDR1 and CDR2 (germline): SGHNT, YYREEE (reference sequence). J was trimmed by 5 bases and V by 4 bases; bases with no gene match: 6. This CDR3 is CASSPGQTDNEQFF. CDR3 bases: TGTGCCAGCAGCCCGGGACAGACAGACAATGAGCAGTTCTTC.

The V call is TRBV30, the J call TRBJ2-1, with D possibly being TRBD2 (5 bases). In germline, CDR1 is GTSNPN, CDR2 SVGIG (reference sequence). V lost 3 bases and J 1 base, leaving 19 bases between the germline ends. The CDR3 covers 17 residues. The CDR3 DNA reads as TGTGCCTGGAGCCAAAGCCCGGACTTCCATTCCTACAATGAGCAGTTCTTC. It yields the protein CAWSQSPDFHSYNEQFF.

J is TRBJ1-5 and V is TRBV7-2; D not certain. The CDR3 covers 14 residues. Germline V CDR1 and CDR2: SGHTA, FQGNSA. The V gene lost 5 bases and the J gene lost 4 bases, with 12 bases spanning the gap. The CDR3 region is CASSPGRENQPQHF. DNA of the CDR3: TGTGCCAGCAGCCCCGGACGGGAGAATCAGCCCCAGCATTTT.

The chain couples TRBV19 to TRBJ1-2; weak D call: TRBD1 (6 bases). Between the trimmed V and J ends, which lost 2 bases and 6 bases, there was a span of 19 bases. The CDR3 has 16 residues. Germline V lookup: CDR1 LNHDA, CDR2 SQIVND (reference sequence). The CDR3 sequence: CASSIPPGGHLNGYTF. The CDR3 nucleotides read TGTGCCAGTAGTATACCTCCTGGGGGACATTTAAATGGCTACACCTTC.

V gene TRBV15 combines with J gene TRBJ1-2, with 8 bases matching TRBD1. The germline CDR1 and CDR2 sequences are LNHNV and YYDKDF (reference sequence). The ends lost 3 bases at V and 2 bases at J; junction bases unmatched: 8. This CDR3 comprises 16 residues. The chain's CDR3 is CATSRLTGQVNYGYTF. CDR3 DNA: TGTGCCACCAGCAGGCTTACGGGACAGGTCAACTATGGCTACACCTTC.

The chain joins TRBV4-2 to TRBJ2-7, with D possibly matching TRBD2 (5 bases). The germline V gene has CDR1 LGHNA and CDR2 YNFKEQ. The CDR3 runs to 11 residues. The V end was cut by 2 bases, the J end by 7 bases, with 6 bases between. DNA of the CDR3: TGTGCCAGCAGCCAACGGGGTGAGCAGTACTTC. This codes for CASSQRGEQYF.

The chain links TRBV5-6 to TRBJ2-3, with 7 bases lining up with TRBD2. CDR3 length equals 14 residues. Germline assignment: CDR1 SGHDT and CDR2 YYEEEE. Losses at the gene ends were 6 bases for V and 3 bases for J; bases not matched to a gene: 7. The CDR3 DNA is TGTGCCAGCAACAGGATGGGGGGGACAGATACGCAGTATTTT. This translates into CASNRMGGTDTQYF.

This clone was recorded once. The chain employs TRBV13 and TRBJ1-1, with D perhaps matching TRBD1 (6 bases). This CDR3 region has 15 residues. Germline CDR1 and CDR2: PRHDT and FYEKMQ (reference sequence). Trimming removed 3 bases at V and 1 base at J, with 12 bases between. The CDR3 nucleotides are TGTGCCAGCAGCTTTCAGGGGCTGGGGAACACTGAAGCTTTCTTT. Protein product: CASSFQGLGNTEAFF.

V usage is TRBV7-9 and J usage is TRBJ2-7, with a possible D match to TRBD1 (5 bases). Germline V CDR1 and CDR2: SEHNR, FQNEAQ (reference sequence). Trimming stripped 5 bases from V and 6 bases from J, with 14 bases between. This CDR3 region has 13 residues. The CDR3 region is CASSPLGDFEQYF. The CDR3 nucleotides are TGTGCCAGCAGCCCCCTAGGGGATTTCGAGCAGTACTTC.

This clone was seen more than once but under ten times. The chain has TRBV6-4 and TRBJ2-3, with 9 bases matching TRBD1. CDR1 is MRHNA and CDR2 is SNTAGT in the germline V gene. V lost 2 bases, J lost 2 bases, and 2 bases stayed unmatched. The CDR3 covers 15 residues. The CDR3 sequence: CASSDTGGATDTQYF. DNA for the CDR3: TGTGCCAGCAGTGACACAGGGGGCGCCACAGATACGCAGTATTTT.

In this sample, this clone turned up a few times. J is TRBJ1-5 and V is TRBV19; TRBD1 matches at 8 bases. Germline CDR1 and CDR2: LNHDA and SQIVND (reference sequence). The CDR3 runs to 15 residues. The V and J ends lost 5 bases and 6 bases, in that order; junction bases with no gene match: 9. Written as DNA, the CDR3 is TGTGCCAGTAGTTCCCGGACAGGGTGGAGTCAGCCCCAGCATTTT. Its protein product is CASSSRTGWSQPQHF.

The J gene is TRBJ2-5, the V gene TRBV6-5; D might be TRBD2 (5 bases). V gave up 2 bases and J gave up 3 bases, with 16 bases separating them. CDR3 length: 16 residues. In germline, CDR1 is MNHEY, CDR2 SVGAGI. CDR3 sequence (DNA): TGTGCCAGCAGTTACGGGTGGGAGAGCCCAAAAGAGACCCAGTACTTC. Translated, it gives CASSYGWESPKETQYF.

J is TRBJ2-1 and V is TRBV6-6; 8 bases match TRBD2. V was clipped by 7 bases and J by 8 bases; unmatched bases: 13. This CDR3 has 15 residues. Germline-derived CDR1 and CDR2 are MNHNY and SVGAGI (reference sequence). CDR3 DNA sequence: TGTGCCAGCATCCCGGGACTAGGGGCCCGCGATGAGCAGTTCTTC. It encodes CASIPGLGARDEQFF.

The chain couples TRBV4-3 to TRBJ2-3, with TRBD2 matching 8 bases. CDR1 LGHNA and CDR2 YSLEER come from the germline V gene. Unmatched junction bases numbered 6, after V lost 3 bases and J lost 7 bases. The CDR3 extends over 14 amino acids. The CDR3 DNA reads TGCGCCAGCAGCCAGCTAGCGGGCCTTCATACGCAGTATTTT. This translates into CASSQLAGLHTQYF.

The rearrangement joins TRBV21-1 to TRBJ2-7; TRBD1 is the table's D call, not checked against the DNA. TRBV21-1 is flagged as a pseudogene. The CDR3 spans 15 residues. DNA of the CDR3: TGTGCCAGCAGCAATGACACCAACCCCCCCTACGAGCAGTACTTC. Translated, it gives CASSNDTNPPYEQYF.